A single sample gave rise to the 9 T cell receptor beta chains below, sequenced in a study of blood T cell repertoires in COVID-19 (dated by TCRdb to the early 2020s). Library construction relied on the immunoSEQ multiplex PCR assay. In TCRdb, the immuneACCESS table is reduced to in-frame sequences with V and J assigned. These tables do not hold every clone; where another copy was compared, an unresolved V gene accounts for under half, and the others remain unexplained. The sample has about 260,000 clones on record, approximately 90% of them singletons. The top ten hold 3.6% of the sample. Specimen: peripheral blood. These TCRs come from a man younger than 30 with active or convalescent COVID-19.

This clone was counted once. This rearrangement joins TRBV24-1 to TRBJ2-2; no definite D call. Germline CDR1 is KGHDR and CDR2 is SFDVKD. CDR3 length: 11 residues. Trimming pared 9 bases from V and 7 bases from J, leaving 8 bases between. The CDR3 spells CATESHGELFF. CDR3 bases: TGTGCCACCGAGAGCCACGGGGAGCTGTTTTTT.

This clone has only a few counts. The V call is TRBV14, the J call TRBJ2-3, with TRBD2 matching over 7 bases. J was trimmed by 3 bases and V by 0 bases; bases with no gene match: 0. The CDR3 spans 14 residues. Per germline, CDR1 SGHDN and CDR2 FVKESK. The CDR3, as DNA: TGTGCCAGCAGCCAAGACGGGAGGACAGATACGCAGTATTTT. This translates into CASSQDGRTDTQYF. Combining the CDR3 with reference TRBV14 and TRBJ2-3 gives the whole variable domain EAGVTQFPSHSVIEKGQTVTLRCDPISGHDNLYWYRRVMGKEIKFLLHFVKESKQDESGMPNNRFLAERTGGTYSTLKVQPAELEDSGVYFCASSQDGRTDTQYFGPGTRLTVL.

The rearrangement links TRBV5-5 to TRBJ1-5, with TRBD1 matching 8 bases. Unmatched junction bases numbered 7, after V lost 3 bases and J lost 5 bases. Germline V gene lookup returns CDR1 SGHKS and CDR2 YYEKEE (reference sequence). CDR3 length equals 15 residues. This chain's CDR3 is CASSYTGGSDQPQHF. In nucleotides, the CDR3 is TGTGCCAGCAGCTATACAGGGGGTTCCGATCAGCCCCAGCATTTT.

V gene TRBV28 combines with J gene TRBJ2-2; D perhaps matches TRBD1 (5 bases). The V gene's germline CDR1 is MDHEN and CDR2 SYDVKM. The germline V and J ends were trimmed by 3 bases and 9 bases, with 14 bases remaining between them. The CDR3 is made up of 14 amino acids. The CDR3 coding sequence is TGTGCCAGCAGTTTCCTTGGGGCAGGGAGGGAGCTGTTTTTT. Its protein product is CASSFLGAGRELFF.

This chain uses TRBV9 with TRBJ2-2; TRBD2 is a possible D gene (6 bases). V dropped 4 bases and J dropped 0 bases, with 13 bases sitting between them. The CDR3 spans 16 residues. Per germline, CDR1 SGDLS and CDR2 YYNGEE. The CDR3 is CASSPVGGANTGELFF. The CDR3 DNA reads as TGTGCCAGCAGCCCGGTCGGGGGAGCGAACACCGGGGAGCTGTTTTTT.

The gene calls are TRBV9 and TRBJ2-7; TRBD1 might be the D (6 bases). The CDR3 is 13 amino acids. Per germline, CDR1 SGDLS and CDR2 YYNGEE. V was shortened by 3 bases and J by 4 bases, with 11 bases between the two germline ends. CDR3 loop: CASSGQGQYEQYF. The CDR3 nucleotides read TGTGCCAGCAGCGGCCAGGGGCAGTACGAGCAGTACTTC.

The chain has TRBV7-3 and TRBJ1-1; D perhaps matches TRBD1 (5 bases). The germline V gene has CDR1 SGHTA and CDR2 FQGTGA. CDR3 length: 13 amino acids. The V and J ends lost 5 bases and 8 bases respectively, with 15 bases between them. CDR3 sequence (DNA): TGTGCCAGCAGCCCCCGAGGAAAGGGGGAAGCTTTCTTT. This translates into CASSPRGKGEAFF. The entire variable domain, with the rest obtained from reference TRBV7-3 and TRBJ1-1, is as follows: GAGVSQTPSNKVTEKGKYVELRCDPISGHTALYWYRQSLGQGPEFLIYFQGTGAADDSGLPNDRFFAVRPEGSVSTLKIQRTERGDSAVYLCASSPRGKGEAFFGQGTRLTVV.

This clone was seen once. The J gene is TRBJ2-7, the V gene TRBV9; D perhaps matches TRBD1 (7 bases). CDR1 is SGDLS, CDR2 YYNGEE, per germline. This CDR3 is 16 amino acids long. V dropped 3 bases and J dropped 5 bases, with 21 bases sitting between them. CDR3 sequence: CASSGSGVRGENEQYF. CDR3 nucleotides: TGTGCCAGCAGCGGTTCAGGGGTCAGGGGGGAAAACGAGCAGTACTTC.

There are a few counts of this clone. The CDR3 protein is CASSRRDSSYNEQFF. The CDR3 DNA reads as TGTGCCAGCAGTAGGCGGGACAGCTCCTACAATGAGCAGTTCTTC. V is TRBV5-4 and J is TRBJ2-1; tentative D call: TRBD1 (7 bases). Germline-derived CDR1 and CDR2 are SGHNT and YYREEE (reference sequence). The CDR3 sequence is 15 residues long. Trimming shortened V by 5 bases and J by 0 bases, and 12 bases separated the two germline ends.